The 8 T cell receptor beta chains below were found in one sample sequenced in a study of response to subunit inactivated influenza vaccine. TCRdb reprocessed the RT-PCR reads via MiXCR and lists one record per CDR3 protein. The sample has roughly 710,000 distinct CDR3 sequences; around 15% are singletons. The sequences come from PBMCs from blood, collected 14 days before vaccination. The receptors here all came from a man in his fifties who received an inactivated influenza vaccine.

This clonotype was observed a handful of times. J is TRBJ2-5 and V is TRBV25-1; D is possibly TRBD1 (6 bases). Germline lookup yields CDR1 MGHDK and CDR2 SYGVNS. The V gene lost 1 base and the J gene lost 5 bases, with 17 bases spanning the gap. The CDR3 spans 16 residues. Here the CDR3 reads CASSEWGQGKKETQYF. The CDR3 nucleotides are TGTGCCAGCAGTGAATGGGGGCAGGGGAAGAAGGAGACCCAGTACTTC.

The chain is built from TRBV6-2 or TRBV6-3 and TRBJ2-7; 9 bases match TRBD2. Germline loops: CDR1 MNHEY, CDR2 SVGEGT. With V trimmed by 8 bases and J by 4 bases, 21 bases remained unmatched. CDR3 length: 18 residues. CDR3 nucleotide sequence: TGTGCCAGCTATCTCGGAATGCTAGCGGGGCAATCTTTTTACGAGCAGTACTTC. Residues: CASYLGMLAGQSFYEQYF.

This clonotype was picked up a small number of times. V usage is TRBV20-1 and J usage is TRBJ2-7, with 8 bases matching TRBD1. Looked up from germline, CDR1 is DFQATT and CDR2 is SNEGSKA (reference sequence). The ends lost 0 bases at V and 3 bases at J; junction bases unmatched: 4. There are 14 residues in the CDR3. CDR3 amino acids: CSARDLDRGYEQYF. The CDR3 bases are TGCAGTGCTAGAGATCTAGACAGGGGCTACGAGCAGTACTTC.

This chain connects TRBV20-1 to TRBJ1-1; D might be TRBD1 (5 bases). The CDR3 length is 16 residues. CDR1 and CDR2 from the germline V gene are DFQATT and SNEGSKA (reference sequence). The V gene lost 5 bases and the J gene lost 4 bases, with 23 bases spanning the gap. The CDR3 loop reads CSAGKGLLLLGTEAFF. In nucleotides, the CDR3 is TGCAGTGCTGGAAAGGGACTTCTTCTCTTGGGCACTGAAGCTTTCTTT.

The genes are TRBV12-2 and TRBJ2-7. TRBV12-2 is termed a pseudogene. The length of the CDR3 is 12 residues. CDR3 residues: CASRQISYEQYF. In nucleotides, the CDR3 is TGTGCAAGTCGCCAAATCAGCTACGAGCAGTACTTC.

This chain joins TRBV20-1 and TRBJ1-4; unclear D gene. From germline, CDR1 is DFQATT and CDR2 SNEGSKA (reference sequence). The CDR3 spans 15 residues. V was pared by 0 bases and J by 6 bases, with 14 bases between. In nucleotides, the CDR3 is TGCAGTGCTAGAGATTTCAGTGTGACCGATGAAAAACTGTTTTTT. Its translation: CSARDFSVTDEKLFF.

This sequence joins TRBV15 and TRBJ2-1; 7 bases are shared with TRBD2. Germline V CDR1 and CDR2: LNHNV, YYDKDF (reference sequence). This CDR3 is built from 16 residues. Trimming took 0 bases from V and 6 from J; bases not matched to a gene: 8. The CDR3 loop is CATSRDRAGAGNEQFF. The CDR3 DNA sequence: TGTGCCACCAGCAGAGATCGCGCGGGAGCGGGCAATGAGCAGTTCTTC. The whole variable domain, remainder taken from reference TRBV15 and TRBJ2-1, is DAMVIQNPRYQVTQFGKPVTLSCSQTLNHNVMYWYQQKSSQAPKLLFHYYDKDFNNEADTPDNFQSRRPNTSFCFLDIRSPGLGDTAMYLCATSRDRAGAGNEQFFGPGTRLTVL.

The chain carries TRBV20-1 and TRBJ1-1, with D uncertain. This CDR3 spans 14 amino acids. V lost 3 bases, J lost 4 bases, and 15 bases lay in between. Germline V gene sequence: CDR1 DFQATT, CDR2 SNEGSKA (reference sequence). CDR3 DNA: TGCAGTGCTAGTGGGTCGGCGCAGAGCACTGAAGCTTTCTTT. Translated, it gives CSASGSAQSTEAFF.